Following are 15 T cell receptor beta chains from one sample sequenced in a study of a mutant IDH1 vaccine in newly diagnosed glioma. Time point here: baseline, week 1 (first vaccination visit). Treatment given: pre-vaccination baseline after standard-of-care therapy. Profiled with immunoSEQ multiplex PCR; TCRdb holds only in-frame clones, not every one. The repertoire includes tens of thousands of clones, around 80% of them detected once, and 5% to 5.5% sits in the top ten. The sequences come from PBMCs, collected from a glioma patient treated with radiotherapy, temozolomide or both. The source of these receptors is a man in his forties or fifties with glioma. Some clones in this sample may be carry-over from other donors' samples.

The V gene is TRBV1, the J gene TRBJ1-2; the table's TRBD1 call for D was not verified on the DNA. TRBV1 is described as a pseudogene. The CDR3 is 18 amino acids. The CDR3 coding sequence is TGCACCAGCAGCCAAGATTGTGTCAGGGGAGCCCCTAACTATGGCTACACCTTC. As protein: CTSSQDCVRGAPNYGYTF.

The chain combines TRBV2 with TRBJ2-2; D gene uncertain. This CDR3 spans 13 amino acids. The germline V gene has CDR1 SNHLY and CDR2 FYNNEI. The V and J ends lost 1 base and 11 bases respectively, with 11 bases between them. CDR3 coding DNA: TGTGCCAGCAGTGAAGTACCTAGAGGCGAGCTGTTTTTT. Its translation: CASSEVPRGELFF. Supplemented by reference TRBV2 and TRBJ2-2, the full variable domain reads EPEVTQTPSHQVTQMGQEVILRCVPISNHLYFYWYRQILGQKVEFLVSFYNNEISEKSEIFDDQFSVERPDGSNFTLKIRSTKLEDSAMYFCASSEVPRGELFFGEGSRLTVL.

CDR3 loop: CSVEPVGTEAFF. The CDR3, as DNA: TGCAGCGTTGAGCCGGTCGGCACTGAAGCTTTCTTT. This rearrangement joins TRBV29-1 to TRBJ1-1; D not certain. CDR3 size: 12 residues. Germline loops: CDR1 SQVTM, CDR2 ANQGSEA. Trimming shortened V by 3 bases and J by 4 bases, and 9 bases separated the two germline ends.

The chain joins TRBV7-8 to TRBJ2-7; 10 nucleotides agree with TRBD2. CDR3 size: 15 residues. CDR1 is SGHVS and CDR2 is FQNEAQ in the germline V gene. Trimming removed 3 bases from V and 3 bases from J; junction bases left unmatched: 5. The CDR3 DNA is TGTGCCAGCAGCTTCTTAGCTAGCGGGGGCTACGAGCAGTACTTC. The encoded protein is CASSFLASGGYEQYF.

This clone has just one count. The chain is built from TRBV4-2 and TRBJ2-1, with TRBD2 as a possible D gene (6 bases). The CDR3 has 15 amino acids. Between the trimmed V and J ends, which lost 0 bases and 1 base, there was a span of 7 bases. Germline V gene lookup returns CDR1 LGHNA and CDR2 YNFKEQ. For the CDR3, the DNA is TGTGCCAGCAGCCAAGAGGGGGGATCCTACAATGAGCAGTTCTTC. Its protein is CASSQEGGSYNEQFF.

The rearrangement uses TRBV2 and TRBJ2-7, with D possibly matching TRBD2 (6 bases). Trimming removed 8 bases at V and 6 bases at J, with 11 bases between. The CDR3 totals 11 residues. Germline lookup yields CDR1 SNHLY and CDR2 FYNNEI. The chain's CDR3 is CASWDFPEQYF. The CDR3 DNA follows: TGTGCCAGCTGGGACTTTCCCGAGCAGTACTTC. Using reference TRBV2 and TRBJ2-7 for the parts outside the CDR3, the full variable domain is EPEVTQTPSHQVTQMGQEVILRCVPISNHLYFYWYRQILGQKVEFLVSFYNNEISEKSEIFDDQFSVERPDGSNFTLKIRSTKLEDSAMYFCASWDFPEQYFGPGTRLTVT.

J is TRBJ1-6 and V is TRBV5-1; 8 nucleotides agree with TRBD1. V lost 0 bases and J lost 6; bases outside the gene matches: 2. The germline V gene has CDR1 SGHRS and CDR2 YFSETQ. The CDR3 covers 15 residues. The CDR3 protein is CASSLGGTGNSPLHF. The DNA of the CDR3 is TGCGCCAGCAGCTTGGGTGGGACAGGTAATTCACCCCTCCACTTT.

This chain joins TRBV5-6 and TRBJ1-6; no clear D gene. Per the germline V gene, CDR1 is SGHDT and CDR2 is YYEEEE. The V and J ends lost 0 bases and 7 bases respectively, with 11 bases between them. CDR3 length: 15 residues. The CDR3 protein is CASSLGWLNNSPLHF. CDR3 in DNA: TGTGCCAGCAGCTTGGGCTGGCTGAACAATTCACCCCTCCACTTT.

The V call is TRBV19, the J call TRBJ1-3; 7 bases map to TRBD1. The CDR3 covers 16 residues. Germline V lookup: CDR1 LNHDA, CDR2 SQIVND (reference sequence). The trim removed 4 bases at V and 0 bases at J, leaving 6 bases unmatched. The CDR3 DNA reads TGTGCCAGTAGTAAGGGACAGCTGTTCTCTGGAAACACCATATATTTT. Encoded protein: CASSKGQLFSGNTIYF.

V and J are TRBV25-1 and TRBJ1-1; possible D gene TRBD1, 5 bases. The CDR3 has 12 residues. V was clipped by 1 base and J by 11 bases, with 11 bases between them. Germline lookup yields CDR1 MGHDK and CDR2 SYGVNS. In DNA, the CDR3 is TGTGCCAGCAGTGAATTACCCGGGGGGGCTTTCTTT. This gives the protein CASSELPGGAFF.

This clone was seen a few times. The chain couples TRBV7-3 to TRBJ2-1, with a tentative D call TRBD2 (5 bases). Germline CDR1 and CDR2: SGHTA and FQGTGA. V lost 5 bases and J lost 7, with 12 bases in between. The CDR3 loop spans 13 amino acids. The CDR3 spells CASSQRSENEQFF. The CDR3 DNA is TGTGCCAGCAGCCAGCGGTCAGAGAATGAGCAGTTCTTC.

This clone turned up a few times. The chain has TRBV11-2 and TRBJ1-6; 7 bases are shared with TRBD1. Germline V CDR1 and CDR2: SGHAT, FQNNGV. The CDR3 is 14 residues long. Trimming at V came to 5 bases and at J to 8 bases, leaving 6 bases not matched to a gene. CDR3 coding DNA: TGTGCCAGCAGCGTCCGCCAGGGGGATTCACCCCTCCACTTT. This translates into CASSVRQGDSPLHF.

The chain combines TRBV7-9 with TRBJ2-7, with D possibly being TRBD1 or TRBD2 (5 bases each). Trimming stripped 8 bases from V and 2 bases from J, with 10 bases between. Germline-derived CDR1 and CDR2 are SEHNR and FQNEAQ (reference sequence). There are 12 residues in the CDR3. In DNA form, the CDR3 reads TGTGCCAGCGTCGGGGCCGCCTACGAGCAGTACTTC. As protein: CASVGAAYEQYF. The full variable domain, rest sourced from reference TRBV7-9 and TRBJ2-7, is DTGVSQNPRHKITKRGQNVTFRCDPISEHNRLYWYRQTLGQGPEFLTYFQNEAQLEKSRLLSDRFSAERPKGSFSTLEIQRTEQGDSAMYLCASVGAAYEQYFGPGTRLTVT.

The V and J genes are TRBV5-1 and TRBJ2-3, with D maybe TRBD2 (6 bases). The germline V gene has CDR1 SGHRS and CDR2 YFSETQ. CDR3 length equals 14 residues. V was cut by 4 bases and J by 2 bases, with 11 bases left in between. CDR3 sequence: CASSRWTTTDTQYF. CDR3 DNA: TGCGCCAGCAGCAGATGGACTACCACAGATACGCAGTATTTT. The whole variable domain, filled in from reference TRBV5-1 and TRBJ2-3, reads KAGVTQTPRYLIKTRGQQVTLSCSPISGHRSVSWYQQTPGQGLQFLFEYFSETQRNKGNFPGRFSGRQFSNSRSEMNVSTLELGDSALYLCASSRWTTTDTQYFGPGTRLTVL.

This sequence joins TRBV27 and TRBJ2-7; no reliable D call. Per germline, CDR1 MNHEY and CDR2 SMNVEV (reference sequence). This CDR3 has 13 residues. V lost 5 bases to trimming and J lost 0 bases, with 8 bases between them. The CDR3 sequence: CASSRQPSYEQYF. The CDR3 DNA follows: TGTGCCAGCAGTAGGCAGCCCTCCTACGAGCAGTACTTC.